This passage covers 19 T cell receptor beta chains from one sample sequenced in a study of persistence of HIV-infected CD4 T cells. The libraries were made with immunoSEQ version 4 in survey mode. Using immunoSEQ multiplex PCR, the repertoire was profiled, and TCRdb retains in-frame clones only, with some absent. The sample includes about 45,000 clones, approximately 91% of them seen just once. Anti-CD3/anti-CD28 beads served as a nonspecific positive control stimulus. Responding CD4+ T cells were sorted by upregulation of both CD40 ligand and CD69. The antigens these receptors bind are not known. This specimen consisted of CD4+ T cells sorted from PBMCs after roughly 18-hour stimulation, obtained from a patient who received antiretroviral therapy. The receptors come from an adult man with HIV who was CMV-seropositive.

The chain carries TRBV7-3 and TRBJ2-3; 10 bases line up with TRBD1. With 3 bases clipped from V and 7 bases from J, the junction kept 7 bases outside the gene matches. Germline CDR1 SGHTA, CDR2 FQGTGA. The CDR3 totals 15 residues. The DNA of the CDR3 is TGTGCCAGCAGCTTTCAGACAGGGGGCGCGTATACGCAGTATTTT. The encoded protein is CASSFQTGGAYTQYF.

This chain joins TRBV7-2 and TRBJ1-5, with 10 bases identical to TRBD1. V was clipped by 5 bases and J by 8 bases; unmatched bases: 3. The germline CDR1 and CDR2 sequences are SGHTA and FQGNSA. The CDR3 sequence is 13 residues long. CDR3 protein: CASSRQGAEPQHF. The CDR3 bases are TGTGCCAGCAGCAGACAGGGGGCAGAGCCCCAGCATTTT.

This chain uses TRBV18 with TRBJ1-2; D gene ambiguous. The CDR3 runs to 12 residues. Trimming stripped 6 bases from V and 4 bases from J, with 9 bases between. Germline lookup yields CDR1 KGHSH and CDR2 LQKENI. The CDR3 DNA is TGTGCCAGCTCCCTAGACGGCTATGGCTACACCTTC. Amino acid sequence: CASSLDGYGYTF.

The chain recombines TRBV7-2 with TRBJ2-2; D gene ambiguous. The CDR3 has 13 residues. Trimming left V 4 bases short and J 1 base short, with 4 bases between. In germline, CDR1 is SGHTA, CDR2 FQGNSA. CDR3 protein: CASSSRNTGELFF. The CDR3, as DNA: TGTGCCAGCAGCTCTAGGAACACCGGGGAGCTGTTTTTT.

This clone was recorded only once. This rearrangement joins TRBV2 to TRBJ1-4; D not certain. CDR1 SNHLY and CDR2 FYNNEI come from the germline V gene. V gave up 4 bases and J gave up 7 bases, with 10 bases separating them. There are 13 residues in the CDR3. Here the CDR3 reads CASSVGYGEKLFF. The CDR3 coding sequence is TGTGCCAGCAGTGTGGGATATGGTGAAAAACTGTTTTTT.

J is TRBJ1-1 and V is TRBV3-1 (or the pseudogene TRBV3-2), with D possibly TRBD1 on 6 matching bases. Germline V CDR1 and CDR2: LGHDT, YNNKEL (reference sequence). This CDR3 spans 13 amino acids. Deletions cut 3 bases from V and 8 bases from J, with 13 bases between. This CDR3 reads CASSHRQATEAFF. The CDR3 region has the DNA TGTGCCAGCAGCCACCGACAGGCCACCGAAGCTTTCTTT.

The CDR3 sequence is CASTDRDRDHEQYF. For the CDR3, the DNA is TGTGCCAGCACAGATCGGGACAGGGACCACGAGCAGTACTTC. The rearrangement joins TRBV2 to TRBJ2-7; TRBD1 matches at 9 bases. This CDR3 spans 14 amino acids. The junction had 9 bases not matched to a gene; V was cut back by 7 bases and J by 5 bases. Germline CDR1 reads SNHLY; CDR2 reads FYNNEI.

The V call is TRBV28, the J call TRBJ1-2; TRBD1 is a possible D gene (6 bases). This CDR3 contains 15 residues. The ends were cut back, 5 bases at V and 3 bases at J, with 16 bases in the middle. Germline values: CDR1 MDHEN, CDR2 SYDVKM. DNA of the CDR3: TGTGCCAGCAGTCCTGGGACACCCGAATACTATGGCTACACCTTC. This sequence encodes CASSPGTPEYYGYTF.

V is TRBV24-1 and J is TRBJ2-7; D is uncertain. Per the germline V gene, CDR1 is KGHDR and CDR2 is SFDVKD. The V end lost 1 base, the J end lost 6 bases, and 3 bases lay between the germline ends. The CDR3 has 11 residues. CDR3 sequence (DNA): TGTGCCACCAGTGATTTAAGCGAGCAGTACTTC. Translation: CATSDLSEQYF.

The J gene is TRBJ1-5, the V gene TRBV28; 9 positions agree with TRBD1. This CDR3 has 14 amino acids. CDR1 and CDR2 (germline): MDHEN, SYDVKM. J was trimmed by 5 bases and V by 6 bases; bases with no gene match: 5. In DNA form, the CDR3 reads TGTGCCAGCAGGGGGACAGGGCAGGATCAGCCCCAGCATTTT. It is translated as CASRGTGQDQPQHF.

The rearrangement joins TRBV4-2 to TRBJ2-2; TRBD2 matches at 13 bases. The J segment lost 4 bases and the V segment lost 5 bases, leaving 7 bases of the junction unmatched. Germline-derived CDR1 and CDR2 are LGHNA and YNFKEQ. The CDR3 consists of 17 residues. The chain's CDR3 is CASSSAGTSGITGELFF. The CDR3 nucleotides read TGTGCCAGCAGCTCAGCCGGGACTAGCGGGATCACCGGGGAGCTGTTTTTT.

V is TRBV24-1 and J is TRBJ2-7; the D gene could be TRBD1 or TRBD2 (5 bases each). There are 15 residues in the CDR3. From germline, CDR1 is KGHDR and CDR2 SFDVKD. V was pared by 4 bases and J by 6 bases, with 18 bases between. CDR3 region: CATSDTTGTRGEQYF. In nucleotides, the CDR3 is TGTGCCACCAGTGACACTACCGGGACCCGGGGCGAGCAGTACTTC.

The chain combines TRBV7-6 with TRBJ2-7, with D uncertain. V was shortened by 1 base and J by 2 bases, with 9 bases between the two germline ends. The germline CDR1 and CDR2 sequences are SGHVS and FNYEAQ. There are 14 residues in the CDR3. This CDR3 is CASSLEAIPYEQYF. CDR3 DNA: TGTGCCAGCAGCTTAGAGGCAATTCCCTACGAGCAGTACTTC.

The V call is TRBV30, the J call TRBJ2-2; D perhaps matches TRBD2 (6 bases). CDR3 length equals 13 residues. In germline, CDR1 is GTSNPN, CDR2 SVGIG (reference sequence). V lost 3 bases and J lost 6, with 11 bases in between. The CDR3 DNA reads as TGTGCCTGGAGCCCTAGCGTCGCCGGGGAGCTGTTTTTT. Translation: CAWSPSVAGELFF.

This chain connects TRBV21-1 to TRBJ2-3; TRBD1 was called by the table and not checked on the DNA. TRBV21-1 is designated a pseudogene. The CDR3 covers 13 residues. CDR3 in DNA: TGTGCCGGGTACAGGGCGGTCACAGATACGCAGTATTTT. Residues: CAGYRAVTDTQYF.

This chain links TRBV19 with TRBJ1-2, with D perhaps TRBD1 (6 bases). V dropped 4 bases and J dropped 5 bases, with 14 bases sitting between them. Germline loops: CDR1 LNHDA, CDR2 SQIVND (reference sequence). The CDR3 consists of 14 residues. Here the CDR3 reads CASSRGHTAYGYTF. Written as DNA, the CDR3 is TGTGCCAGTAGTAGGGGACATACCGCGTATGGCTACACCTTC. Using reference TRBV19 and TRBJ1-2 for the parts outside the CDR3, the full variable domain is DGGITQSPKYLFRKEGQNVTLSCEQNLNHDAMYWYRQDPGQGLRLIYYSQIVNDFQKGDIAEGYSVSREKKESFPLTVTSAQKNPTAFYLCASSRGHTAYGYTFGSGTRLTVV.

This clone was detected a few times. The CDR3 bases are TGTGCCAGCGCCCCAGGCCCTACCTACGAGCAGTACTTC. Amino acid sequence: CASAPGPTYEQYF. The V call is TRBV27, the J call TRBJ2-7; no firm D call. The V end was cut by 8 bases, the J end by 2 bases, with 13 bases between. This CDR3 comprises 13 residues. CDR1 is MNHEY, CDR2 SMNVEV, per germline (reference sequence).

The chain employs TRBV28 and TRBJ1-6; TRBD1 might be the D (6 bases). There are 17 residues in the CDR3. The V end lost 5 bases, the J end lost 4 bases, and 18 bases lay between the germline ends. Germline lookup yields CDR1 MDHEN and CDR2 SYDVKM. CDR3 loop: CASSTFGGRWYNSPLHF. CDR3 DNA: TGTGCCAGCAGTACCTTCGGGGGCAGGTGGTATAATTCACCCCTCCACTTT.

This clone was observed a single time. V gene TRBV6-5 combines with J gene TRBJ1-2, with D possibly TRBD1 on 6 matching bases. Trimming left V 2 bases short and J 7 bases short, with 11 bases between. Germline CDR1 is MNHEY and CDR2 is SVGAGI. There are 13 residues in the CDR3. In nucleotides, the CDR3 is TGTGCCAGCAGTTACCGGGACAAGCGTGGCTACACCTTC. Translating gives CASSYRDKRGYTF.